The sequence of this T cell receptor beta chain was determined in a study of CD8+ T cells in alopecia areata. Overall study context: The study gave treated patients oral tofacitinib at 5 to 10 mg twice daily.

RNA was isolated and reverse transcribed to cDNA, the sequencing template. Profiling relied on immunoSEQ multiplex PCR, and the TCRdb table lists in-frame clones only, not all of them. Of about 190,000 clones listed, 45% to 65% are singletons. The V end was cut by 4 bases, the J end by 8 bases, with 26 bases between. This CDR3 region has 17 residues. From germline, CDR1 is MDHEN and CDR2 SYDVKM. Treatment of the sample: oral pan-JAK inhibitor, 5-10 mg twice daily. V usage is TRBV28 and J usage is TRBJ1-2, with D perhaps TRBD1 (5 bases). This clonotype was sampled from a human donor with alopecia areata. The specimen was CD4+ T cells sorted from blood, collected at week 4, from a patient treated with tofacitinib. The CDR3 sequence is CASSSIQAWTGGEGYTF. As DNA, the CDR3 is TGTGCCAGCAGTTCAATACAGGCATGGACCGGGGGGGAAGGCTACACCTTC.